This T cell receptor beta chain was sequenced during a study of blood T cell repertoires in COVID-19. Sequencing was performed with immunoSEQ multiplex PCR; in TCRdb, only in-frame clones are kept and a portion is missing. Of about 230,000 clones in the sample, about 82% were seen once. Germline assignment: CDR1 KGHDR and CDR2 SFDVKD. J gave up 3 bases and V 1 base, and 6 bases lay outside the gene matches. This CDR3 has 17 amino acids. The clonotype comes from a man in his fifties or sixties with COVID-19, enrolled during active disease. V is TRBV24-1 and J is TRBJ2-4; 9 bases match TRBD2. The sequenced material came from peripheral blood. The CDR3 sequence is CATSDLGLAGFKNIQYF. The CDR3 nucleotides are TGTGCCACCAGTGATTTAGGGCTAGCGGGGTTCAAAAACATTCAGTACTTC.